This TCR beta chain was retrieved from a study of blood T cell repertoires in COVID-19. The wider study: Both acute and convalescent COVID-19 samples were obtained from the United States, Italy and Spain.

In Seattle, patients joined the study during active infection and were tracked longitudinally. V gave up 6 bases and J gave up 6 bases; unmatched junction bases: 11. Germline lookup yields CDR1 MDHEN and CDR2 SYDVKM. This CDR3 region has 16 residues. Original processing notes: Reference gene primer amplification yielded estimated nucleated cell counts. TCRdb keeps only in-frame clones here, not all; method: immunoSEQ multiplex PCR. That table supplies the V and J calls and clone size; D and trimming were determined from the DNA. The sample lists about 170,000 clones, approximately 87% seen once, with approximately 9.9% in the top ten.

Input material: peripheral blood. This chain joins TRBV28 and TRBJ2-7; 13 bases fit TRBD2. This clonotype originated in a woman aged 55 to 70 with COVID-19, enrolled during active disease. The CDR3 here is CASSDGLAGVLVEQYF. CDR3 nucleotides: TGTGCCAGCAGCGATGGACTAGCGGGAGTCTTGGTCGAGCAGTACTTC.